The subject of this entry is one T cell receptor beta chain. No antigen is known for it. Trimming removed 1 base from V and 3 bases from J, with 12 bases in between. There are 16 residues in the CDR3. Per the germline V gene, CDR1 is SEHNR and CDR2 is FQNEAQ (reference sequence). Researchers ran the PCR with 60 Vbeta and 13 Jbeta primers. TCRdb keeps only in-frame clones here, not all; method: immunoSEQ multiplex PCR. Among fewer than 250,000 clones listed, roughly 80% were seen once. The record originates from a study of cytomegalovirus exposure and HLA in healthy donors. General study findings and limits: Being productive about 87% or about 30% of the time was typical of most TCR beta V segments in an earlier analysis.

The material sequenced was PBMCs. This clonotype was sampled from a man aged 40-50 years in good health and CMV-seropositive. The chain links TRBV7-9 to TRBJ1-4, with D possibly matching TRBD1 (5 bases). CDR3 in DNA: TGTGCCAGCAGCTTAGACGGGGGTCTGGCTAATGAAAAACTGTTTTTT. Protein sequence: CASSLDGGLANEKLFF.